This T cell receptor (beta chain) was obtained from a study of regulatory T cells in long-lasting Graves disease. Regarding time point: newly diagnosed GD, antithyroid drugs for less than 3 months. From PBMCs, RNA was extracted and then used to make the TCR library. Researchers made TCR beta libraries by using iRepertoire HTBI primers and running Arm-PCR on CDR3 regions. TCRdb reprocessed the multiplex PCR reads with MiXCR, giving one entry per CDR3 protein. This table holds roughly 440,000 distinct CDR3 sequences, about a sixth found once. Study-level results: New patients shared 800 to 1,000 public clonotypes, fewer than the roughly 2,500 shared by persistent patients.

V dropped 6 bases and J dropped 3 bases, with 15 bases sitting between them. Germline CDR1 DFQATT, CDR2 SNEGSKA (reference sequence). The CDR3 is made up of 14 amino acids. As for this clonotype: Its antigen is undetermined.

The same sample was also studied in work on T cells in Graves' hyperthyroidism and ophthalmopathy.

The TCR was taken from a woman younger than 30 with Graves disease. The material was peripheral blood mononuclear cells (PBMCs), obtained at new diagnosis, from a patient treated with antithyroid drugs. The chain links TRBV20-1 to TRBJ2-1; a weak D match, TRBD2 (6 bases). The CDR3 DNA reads TGCAGTGCGACGAGCGGGCCCGACTACAATGAGCAGTTCTTC. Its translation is CSATSGPDYNEQFF.